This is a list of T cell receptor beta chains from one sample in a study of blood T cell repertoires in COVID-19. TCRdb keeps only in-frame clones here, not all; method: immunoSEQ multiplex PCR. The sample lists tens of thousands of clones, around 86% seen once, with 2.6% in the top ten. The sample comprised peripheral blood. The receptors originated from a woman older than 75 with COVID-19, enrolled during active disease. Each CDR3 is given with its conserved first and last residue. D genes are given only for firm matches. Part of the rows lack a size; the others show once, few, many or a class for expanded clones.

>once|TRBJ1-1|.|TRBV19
CASSPYTRVEAFF
TGTGCCAGTAGTCCCTACACCAGGGTAGAAGCTTTCTTT
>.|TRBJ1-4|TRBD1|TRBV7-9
CASSLRQGAYEKLFF
TGTGCCAGCAGCCTCAGACAGGGGGCGTATGAAAAACTGTTTTTT
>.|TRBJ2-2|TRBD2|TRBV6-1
CASSERLAGSGELFF
TGTGCCAGCAGTGAACGGCTAGCGGGGTCCGGGGAGCTGTTTTTT
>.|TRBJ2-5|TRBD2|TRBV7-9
CASSWGLAGGQGFQTQYF
TGTGCCAGCAGCTGGGGACTAGCGGGGGGGCAGGGATTCCAGACCCAGTACTTC
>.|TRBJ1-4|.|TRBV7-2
CASSLAGQGDEKLFF
TGTGCCAGCAGCTTAGCGGGCCAGGGCGACGAAAAACTGTTTTTT
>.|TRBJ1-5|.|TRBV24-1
CATSDTDSSNQPQHF
TGTGCCACCAGTGATACAGATTCTAGCAATCAGCCCCAGCATTTT
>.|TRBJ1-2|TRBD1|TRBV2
CASSTTGALFIGYTF
TGTGCCAGCAGTACGACAGGGGCCCTATTCATAGGCTACACCTTC
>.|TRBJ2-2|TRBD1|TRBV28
CASSPRQGWLPGELFF
TGTGCCAGCAGTCCCCGACAGGGTTGGTTGCCCGGGGAGCTGTTTTTT
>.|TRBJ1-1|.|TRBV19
CASRFRSNTEAFF
TGTGCCAGTAGGTTCAGGTCAAACACTGAAGCTTTCTTT
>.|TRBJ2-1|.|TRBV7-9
CASSRGVGQFF
TGTGCCAGCAGCCGCGGAGTTGGGCAGTTCTTC
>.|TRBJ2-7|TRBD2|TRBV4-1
CASSQGLAGANEQYF
TGCGCCAGCAGCCAGGGACTAGCGGGAGCAAACGAGCAGTACTTC
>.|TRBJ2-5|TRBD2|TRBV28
CASSLPTGAGETQYF
TGTGCCAGCAGTTTACCCACAGGAGCGGGGGAGACCCAGTACTTC
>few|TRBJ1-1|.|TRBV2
CATDRDSRNTEAFF
TGTGCCACAGACCGGGACTCCAGGAACACTGAAGCTTTCTTT
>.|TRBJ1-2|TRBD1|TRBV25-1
CASSPDRGLSTNYGYTF
TGTGCCAGCAGTCCCGACAGGGGGCTGAGTACTAACTATGGCTACACCTTC
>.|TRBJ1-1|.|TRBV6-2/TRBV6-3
CASSPDRFSTEAFF
TGTGCCAGCAGTCCCGACAGGTTCAGCACTGAAGCTTTCTTT
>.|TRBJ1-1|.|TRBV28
CASSLRLMTEAFF
TGTGCCAGCAGTTTGCGCCTAATGACTGAAGCTTTCTTT
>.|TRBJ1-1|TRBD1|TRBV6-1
CASSEFGAGRDRGEAFF
TGTGCCAGCAGTGAATTTGGAGCCGGTCGGGACAGGGGAGAAGCTTTCTTT
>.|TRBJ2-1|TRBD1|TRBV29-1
CSVTTGGSGNEQFF
TGCAGCGTCACGACAGGGGGCTCTGGGAATGAGCAGTTCTTC
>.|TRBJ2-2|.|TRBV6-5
CASSYREPGELFF
TGTGCCAGCAGTTACAGGGAGCCCGGGGAGCTGTTTTTT
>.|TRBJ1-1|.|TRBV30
CAWTFGGSEAFF
TGTGCCTGGACTTTTGGGGGCTCTGAAGCTTTCTTT
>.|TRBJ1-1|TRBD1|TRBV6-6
CASSTTGQGLYTEAFF
TGTGCCAGCAGTACCACCGGACAGGGGTTGTACACTGAAGCTTTCTTT
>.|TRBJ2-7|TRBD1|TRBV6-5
CASRTGGVYEQYF
TGTGCCAGCAGAACAGGGGGCGTCTACGAGCAGTACTTC
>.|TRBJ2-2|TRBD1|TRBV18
CASSPPQGASGELFF
TGTGCCAGCTCACCTCCGCAGGGGGCGTCCGGGGAGCTGTTTTTT
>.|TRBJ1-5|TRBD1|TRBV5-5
CASSPGQGNQPQHF
TGTGCCAGCAGCCCGGGACAGGGGAATCAGCCCCAGCATTTT
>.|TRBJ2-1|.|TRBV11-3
CASSPGTPRDEQFF
TGTGCCAGCAGCCCTGGGACTCCCCGGGATGAGCAGTTCTTC